This entry lists 11 T cell receptor beta chains sequenced from one sample in a study of Graves' ophthalmopathy and Graves' hyperthyroidism. For repertoire sequencing, the TCR beta CDR3 regions were amplified from RNA transcripts. RT-PCR with HTBI primers came first, then second-round multiplex PCR. TCRdb ran MiXCR on the multiplex PCR reads and lists one entry per CDR3 protein. The sample lists 600,000 to 950,000 distinct CDR3 sequences, around 40% seen once, with 44% in the top ten. Sequenced sample: peripheral blood. Source of these receptors: an adult man with Graves' ophthalmopathy.

This clonotype was seen at least ten times. V and J are TRBV10-1 and TRBJ1-5; D not resolved. CDR3 length: 12 residues. In germline, CDR1 is WNHNN, CDR2 SYGVQD (reference sequence). The CDR3 nucleotides are TGCGTCATCCGACACGGAGGCCAGCCCCAGCATTTT. As protein: CVIRHGGQPQHF.

Concerning this clonotype: This may be a read error, as it is one base from a much larger clone. The chain carries TRBV20-1 and TRBJ2-5; perhaps TRBD2 as D (6 bases). Germline-derived CDR1 and CDR2 are DFQATT and SNEGSKA (reference sequence). The CDR3 is 12 residues long. CDR3 amino acids: CSAWGVQETRYF. Written as DNA, the CDR3 is TGCAGTGCTTGGGGGGTCCAAGAGACCCGGTACTTC.

Turning to this clonotype: Because the CDR3 is missing its conserved closing phenylalanine or tryptophan, this is likely a read error. The V call is TRBV12-3 or TRBV12-4, the J call TRBJ1-2; the match to TRBD1 covers 7 bases. This CDR3 contains 14 residues. The V segment lost 6 bases and the J segment 7 bases; nucleotides outside the gene matches: 11. DNA for the CDR3: TGTGCCAGCAGCCCAGGGGGACGCTCTAGTGGCTACACCCTC. Translating gives CASSPGGRSSGYTL.

This clonotype was counted at least ten times. The rearrangement joins TRBV2 to TRBJ2-7, with D perhaps TRBD1 or TRBD2 (5 bases each). The CDR3 covers 15 residues. Germline lookup yields CDR1 SNHLY and CDR2 FYNNEI. Trimming took 2 bases from V and 2 from J, leaving 13 bases between them. The CDR3 reads CASSEIGTRPYEQYF. The CDR3 DNA is TGTGCCAGCAGTGAAATTGGGACGCGCCCCTACGAGCAGTACTTC.

The table lists this clonotype with many counts. The V call is TRBV6-6, the J call TRBJ1-5, with 11 bases lining up with TRBD1. The CDR3 spans 16 residues. From germline, CDR1 is MNHNY and CDR2 SVGAGI (reference sequence). The V segment lost 6 bases and the J segment 6 bases; nucleotides outside the gene matches: 10. Here the CDR3 DNA reads TGTGCCAGCAGCAGTAAGGACAGGGGGCTAGGTCAGCCCCAGCATTTT. Translation: CASSSKDRGLGQPQHF.

J is TRBJ2-7 and V is TRBV5-1, with D tentatively TRBD1 (5 bases). This CDR3 has 15 residues. Germline V gene sequence: CDR1 SGHRS, CDR2 YFSETQ. Trimming took 0 bases from V and 7 from J, leaving 17 bases between them. The CDR3 region is CASSLDSGFRTEQYF. DNA for the CDR3: TGCGCCAGCAGCTTGGATTCAGGGTTTCGGACGGAGCAGTACTTC. The full variable domain, its missing parts supplied by reference TRBV5-1 and TRBJ2-7, is KAGVTQTPRYLIKTRGQQVTLSCSPISGHRSVSWYQQTPGQGLQFLFEYFSETQRNKGNFPGRFSGRQFSNSRSEMNVSTLELGDSALYLCASSLDSGFRTEQYFGPGTRLTVT.

This clonotype was counted a single time. V is TRBV7-9 and J is TRBJ2-2; D is possibly TRBD2 (5 bases). The V gene lost 6 bases and the J gene lost 6 bases, with 14 bases spanning the gap. CDR3 length: 14 residues. Per the germline V gene, CDR1 is SEHNR and CDR2 is FQNEAQ (reference sequence). The CDR3 nucleotides are TGTGCCAGCAGTCCTTTACCGAGGGCCGGGGAGCTGTTTTTT. This encodes CASSPLPRAGELFF.

The chain uses TRBV11-2 and TRBJ1-5; 9 bases match TRBD1. The CDR3 has 19 residues. Germline CDR1 SGHAT, CDR2 FQNNGV. The V segment lost 7 bases and the J segment 2 bases; nucleotides outside the gene matches: 18. CDR3 nucleotides: TGTGCCAGCACCCCTGGAGGGACAGGGACCGAGAAGGGCAATCAGCCCCAGCATTTT. It is translated as CASTPGGTGTEKGNQPQHF.

The sample holds a few counts of this clonotype. V and J are TRBV27 and TRBJ2-7; TRBD1 aligns across 7 bases. This CDR3 is built from 12 residues. Germline-derived CDR1 and CDR2 are MNHEY and SMNVEV (reference sequence). V trimming: 7 bases; J trimming: 7 bases; junction bases outside the gene matches: 7. Here the CDR3 reads CASTGGPGEQYF. CDR3 sequence (DNA): TGTGCCAGCACAGGGGGACCGGGGGAGCAGTACTTC.

The chain combines TRBV7-9 with TRBJ2-7; a possible D gene is TRBD2 (5 bases). The length of the CDR3 is 13 residues. Germline loops: CDR1 SEHNR, CDR2 FQNEAQ (reference sequence). V shed 8 bases and J shed 6 bases, with 17 bases lying between them. The CDR3 nucleotides read TGTGCCAGCGGAACTCTAGCCCGAGGCGAGCAGTACTTC. Protein product: CASGTLARGEQYF.

This clonotype came up many times. The V gene is TRBV20-1, the J gene TRBJ1-6; D is undetermined. V gave up 7 bases and J gave up 6 bases, with 13 bases separating them. Germline-derived CDR1 and CDR2 are DFQATT and SNEGSKA (reference sequence). This CDR3 contains 13 residues. Here the CDR3 DNA reads TGCAGTGTAGAGGGCTTAAGTAATTCACCCCTCCACTTT. Translated: CSVEGLSNSPLHF.